The clone carrying this T cell receptor beta chain has a count of ten or more. Uncontrolled infection, other autoimmune disease, pregnancy or lactation disqualified patients from enrolment. The CDR3 regions of TCR beta were amplified from RNA transcripts. Researchers ran a first-round RT-PCR on the TCR CDR3 using the HTBI primer set. TCRdb independently ran MiXCR on the multiplex PCR reads; one entry per CDR3 protein. The profile shows about half a million distinct CDR3 sequences, around 16% of them singletons. The data stem from a study of T cells in Graves' hyperthyroidism and ophthalmopathy. With V trimmed by 7 bases and J by 5 bases, 18 bases remained unmatched. This CDR3 spans 18 amino acids.

The sequenced sample consisted of blood. This clonotype was obtained from a woman aged 25-40 years with Graves' ophthalmopathy. The V and J genes are TRBV12-3 or TRBV12-4 and TRBJ2-7; TRBD1 agrees at 12 bases. The CDR3 nucleotides read TGTGCCAGCACCGTCCGGGACAGGGGGCGCTACGAAGCGGACGAGCAGTACTTC. This encodes CASTVRDRGRYEADEQYF.